The 26 T cell receptor beta chains below all came from one sample that was sequenced in a study of blood T cell repertoires in COVID-19. TCRdb's table, derived via immunoSEQ multiplex PCR, lists solely in-frame clones and lacks some. The sample includes 200,000 to 250,000 clones, around nine tenths of them seen just once. Sample: peripheral blood. The source is a woman between 18 and 29 years old who had recovered from COVID-19.

The CDR3 reads CASSFRRDTGELFF. CDR3 nucleotide sequence: TGTGCCAGCAGTTTCCGGCGGGACACCGGGGAGCTGTTTTTT. The rearrangement links TRBV6-5 to TRBJ2-2, with a weak D call TRBD2 (5 bases). Germline V gene sequence: CDR1 MNHEY, CDR2 SVGAGI. The CDR3 covers 14 residues. The ends were cut back, 4 bases at V and 3 bases at J, with 9 bases in the middle.

The rearrangement joins TRBV3-1 (or the pseudogene TRBV3-2) to TRBJ2-7; D might be TRBD1 (6 bases). The germline gives CDR1 LGHDT, CDR2 YNNKEL (reference sequence). The CDR3 length is 13 residues. V dropped 0 bases and J dropped 6 bases, with 9 bases sitting between them. CDR3 loop: CASSQEEGGEQYF. The CDR3 bases are TGTGCCAGCAGCCAAGAAGAAGGGGGCGAGCAGTACTTC.

The table lists this clone with a few counts. The rearrangement links TRBV27 to TRBJ2-5; no clear D gene. V lost 8 bases, J lost 7 bases, and 17 bases lay in between. The CDR3 consists of 13 residues. Germline V gene lookup returns CDR1 MNHEY and CDR2 SMNVEV (reference sequence). The CDR3 DNA reads as TGTGCCAGCGCTTTGCGGAGCCTACGGACCCAGTACTTC. Amino acids: CASALRSLRTQYF.

The chain has TRBV27 and TRBJ2-7; 7 nucleotides agree with TRBD2. With V trimmed by 2 bases and J by 7 bases, 11 bases remained unmatched. This CDR3 has 15 amino acids. Germline V gene data show CDR1 as MNHEY and CDR2 as SMNVEV (reference sequence). DNA of the CDR3: TGTGCCAGCAGTTTAACGCGGGAGACCTCCGGGGAGCAGTACTTC. Amino acid sequence: CASSLTRETSGEQYF.

V gene TRBV7-2 combines with J gene TRBJ1-5, with D possibly TRBD1 on 5 matching bases. The germline V and J ends were trimmed by 0 bases and 5 bases, with 8 bases remaining between them. Germline lookup yields CDR1 SGHTA and CDR2 FQGNSA. The CDR3 covers 14 residues. The CDR3 DNA follows: TGTGCCAGCAGCTTAGCTGCAGGGCATCAGCCCCAGCATTTT. Its translation: CASSLAAGHQPQHF.

The chain is built from TRBV25-1 and TRBJ1-5; 10 nucleotides line up with TRBD1. The germline V gene encodes CDR1 MGHDK and CDR2 SYGVNS. The CDR3 has 15 amino acids. Unmatched junction bases numbered 6, after V lost 6 bases and J lost 4 bases. Written as DNA, the CDR3 is TGTGCCAGCAGAGCCGGACAGGGGGGAAATCAGCCCCAGCATTTT. Translated, it gives CASRAGQGGNQPQHF.

This chain links TRBV29-1 with TRBJ2-1; 7 nucleotides align to TRBD2. This CDR3 comprises 15 residues. V was clipped by 6 bases and J by 4 bases; unmatched bases: 12. Germline V gene sequence: CDR1 SQVTM, CDR2 ANQGSEA. Here the CDR3 reads CSVLGGSSAYNEQFF. CDR3 in DNA: TGCAGCGTCTTGGGGGGGAGTAGCGCTTACAATGAGCAGTTCTTC.

The gene calls are TRBV4-3 and TRBJ2-2; D is unresolved. Germline assignment: CDR1 LGHNA and CDR2 YSLEER. This CDR3 is 15 amino acids long. The V end was cut by 0 bases, the J end by 2 bases, with 7 bases between. The CDR3 sequence is CASSQEAFNTGELFF. The CDR3 bases are TGCGCCAGCAGCCAAGAAGCATTCAACACCGGGGAGCTGTTTTTT.

This sequence joins TRBV30 and TRBJ2-1; 8 nucleotides match TRBD1. The CDR3 covers 14 residues. Unmatched junction bases numbered 4, after V lost 0 bases and J lost 6 bases. The germline gives CDR1 GTSNPN, CDR2 SVGIG (reference sequence). DNA for the CDR3: TGTGCCTGGAGTGTACACGACAGGGGCAATGAGCAGTTCTTC. Residues: CAWSVHDRGNEQFF.

This clone appeared once. The chain recombines TRBV28 with TRBJ1-4, with 8 bases aligning to TRBD1. The trim removed 4 bases at V and 7 bases at J, leaving 5 bases unmatched. This CDR3 region has 14 residues. Germline V CDR1 and CDR2: MDHEN, SYDVKM. The CDR3 nucleotides are TGTGCCAGCAGTTCAGGGGGCGCGAGTGAAAAACTGTTTTTT. This sequence encodes CASSSGGASEKLFF.

This clone was counted between two and nine times. The chain recombines TRBV5-1 with TRBJ1-1; the D is unclear. Germline assignment: CDR1 SGHRS and CDR2 YFSETQ. The CDR3 covers 13 residues. The germline V and J ends were trimmed by 1 base and 0 bases, with 4 bases remaining between them. DNA for the CDR3: TGCGCCAGCAGCTTGTTCGTGAACACTGAAGCTTTCTTT. Amino acids: CASSLFVNTEAFF.

The gene calls are TRBV19 and TRBJ2-7; weak D call: TRBD1 (6 bases). Trimming cost V 3 bases and J 2 bases, with 11 bases left between them. This CDR3 region has 14 residues. Germline loops: CDR1 LNHDA, CDR2 SQIVND (reference sequence). The CDR3 is CASSIQGSAYEQYF. In DNA form, the CDR3 reads TGTGCCAGTAGTATCCAGGGGTCTGCCTACGAGCAGTACTTC.

The rearrangement joins TRBV7-9 to TRBJ2-5; possibly TRBD1 for D (6 bases). CDR1 is SEHNR and CDR2 is FQNEAQ in the germline V gene (reference sequence). Trimming pared 1 base from V and 2 bases from J, leaving 17 bases between. CDR3 length: 17 amino acids. The CDR3 region has the DNA TGTGCCAGCAGCTTAGTAGATTGGGCAGGGGATCAAGAGACCCAGTACTTC. The encoded protein is CASSLVDWAGDQETQYF.

V is TRBV7-3 and J is TRBJ1-1; tentatively, D is TRBD1 (5 bases). Germline V gene data show CDR1 as SGHTA and CDR2 as FQGTGA. There are 15 residues in the CDR3. Deletions cut 5 bases from V and 1 base from J, with 14 bases between. CDR3 residues: CASSLLGRRNTEAFF. In nucleotides, the CDR3 is TGTGCCAGCAGCCTGCTGGGGCGAAGGAACACTGAAGCTTTCTTT.

The chain employs TRBV19 and TRBJ1-5; 7 bases are shared with TRBD1. The trim removed 8 bases at V and 5 bases at J, leaving 18 bases unmatched. Germline V gives CDR1 LNHDA, CDR2 SQIVND (reference sequence). The CDR3 extends over 17 amino acids. In nucleotides, the CDR3 is TGTGCCAGTGGTAGTGATTGGTACAGGGGATATGATCAGCCCCAGCATTTT. Protein product: CASGSDWYRGYDQPQHF. The variable domain in full, with the rest retrieved from reference TRBV19 and TRBJ1-5, is DGGITQSPKYLFRKEGQNVTLSCEQNLNHDAMYWYRQDPGQGLRLIYYSQIVNDFQKGDIAEGYSVSREKKESFPLTVTSAQKNPTAFYLCASGSDWYRGYDQPQHFGDGTRLSIL.

The J gene is TRBJ1-1, the V gene TRBV7-2; D uncertain. The CDR3 totals 14 residues. Trimming pared 3 bases from V and 0 bases from J, leaving 8 bases between. Germline V gene lookup returns CDR1 SGHTA and CDR2 FQGNSA. This chain's CDR3 is CASSLMALNTEAFF. In DNA, the CDR3 is TGTGCCAGCAGCTTGATGGCCTTGAACACTGAAGCTTTCTTT.

This clone was counted a few times. This chain uses TRBV12-3 or TRBV12-4 with TRBJ2-7; 7 bases fit TRBD1. V was pared by 5 bases and J by 2 bases, with 0 bases of the junction left unmatched. This CDR3 region has 12 residues. CDR3 nucleotides: TGTGCCAGCAGTACAGGGGCCTACGAGCAGTACTTC. It translates to CASSTGAYEQYF.

The V call is TRBV29-1, the J call TRBJ2-1, with 11 nucleotides matching TRBD2. Per the germline V gene, CDR1 is SQVTM and CDR2 is ANQGSEA. The CDR3 totals 16 residues. Trimming removed 7 bases from V and 0 bases from J; junction bases left unmatched: 8. In DNA form, the CDR3 reads TGCAGCGCCCTAGGGACTAGCGGTCTCTCCTACAATGAGCAGTTCTTC. It yields the protein CSALGTSGLSYNEQFF.

The chain employs TRBV2 and TRBJ1-2; 7 nucleotides match TRBD1. V lost 5 bases to trimming and J lost 2 bases; unmatched junction nucleotides: 2. Germline V gene sequence: CDR1 SNHLY, CDR2 FYNNEI. CDR3 size: 13 residues. In DNA form, the CDR3 reads TGTGCCAGCAGTTTGGGACAGAACTATGGCTACACCTTC. Amino acid sequence: CASSLGQNYGYTF. Full variable domain (remainder filled in from reference TRBV2 and TRBJ1-2): EPEVTQTPSHQVTQMGQEVILRCVPISNHLYFYWYRQILGQKVEFLVSFYNNEISEKSEIFDDQFSVERPDGSNFTLKIRSTKLEDSAMYFCASSLGQNYGYTFGSGTRLTVV.

The V and J genes are TRBV27 and TRBJ2-2; TRBD2 is a possible D gene (6 bases). Germline CDR1 is MNHEY and CDR2 is SMNVEV (reference sequence). V was cut by 4 bases and J by 4 bases, with 10 bases left in between. The CDR3 is made up of 14 amino acids. CDR3 in DNA: TGTGCCAGCAGTTGGCCCGGGGGCACCGGGGAGCTGTTTTTT. It encodes CASSWPGGTGELFF.

The chain recombines TRBV12-5 with TRBJ2-3, with D unclear. Germline assignment: CDR1 LGHNT and CDR2 FRNRAP. The CDR3 runs to 14 residues. Trimming took off 2 bases at V and 2 bases at J, with 8 bases between the two ends. The CDR3 DNA sequence: TGTGCTAGTGGTTTGCAGAGCGTCACAGATACGCAGTATTTT. It translates to CASGLQSVTDTQYF.

The chain uses TRBV30 and TRBJ2-1; 9 bases map to TRBD1. Germline loops: CDR1 GTSNPN, CDR2 SVGIG (reference sequence). This CDR3 comprises 15 residues. J lost 3 bases, V lost 3 bases, and 6 bases had no gene match. CDR3 sequence: CAWRAGTGNYNEQFF. The CDR3 bases are TGTGCCTGGAGGGCCGGGACAGGGAACTACAATGAGCAGTTCTTC.

The chain joins TRBV29-1 to TRBJ2-7; TRBD1 agrees at 9 bases. From germline, CDR1 is SQVTM and CDR2 ANQGSEA. J was trimmed by 1 base and V by 1 base; bases with no gene match: 2. The CDR3 length is 14 residues. CDR3: CSVEGDRGSYEQYF. In DNA form, the CDR3 reads TGCAGCGTTGAAGGAGACAGGGGGTCCTACGAGCAGTACTTC.

This clone was found once. The genes are TRBV18 and TRBJ1-1; D gene ambiguous. Trimming left V 3 bases short and J 6 bases short, with 14 bases between. CDR1 is KGHSH and CDR2 is LQKENI in the germline V gene. The CDR3 has 14 residues. CDR3 DNA sequence: TGTGCCAGCTCACCTCTGATTGAGGTCCCTGAAGCTTTCTTT. It yields the protein CASSPLIEVPEAFF.

The rearrangement uses TRBV10-3 and TRBJ1-2; D might be TRBD1 (6 bases). The CDR3 spans 16 residues. The V gene lost 4 bases and the J gene lost 6 bases, with 21 bases spanning the gap. The germline V gene encodes CDR1 ENHRY and CDR2 SYGVKD. The DNA of the CDR3 is TGTGCCATCAGTGGATCTCGACAGGCCCAGGAAGATGGCTACACCTTC. The encoded protein is CAISGSRQAQEDGYTF.

The chain recombines TRBV7-3 with TRBJ2-1; possibly TRBD2 for D (6 bases). V lost 4 bases and J 4 bases, leaving 11 bases between the germline ends. CDR1 and CDR2 from the germline V gene are SGHTA and FQGTGA. This CDR3 spans 14 amino acids. CDR3 DNA: TGTGCCAGCAGCTCCCTGGGGGGATACAATGAGCAGTTCTTC. It is translated as CASSSLGGYNEQFF.